This TCR beta chain emerged from a study of blood T cell repertoires in COVID-19. Study information: Material from acute and convalescent COVID-19 was sourced from the United States, Italy and Spain.

Generated by immunoSEQ multiplex PCR, the TCRdb table keeps only in-frame clones and is missing some. This sample has roughly 25,000 clones, with about 82% found just once. CDR1 SGHVS and CDR2 FQNEAQ come from the germline V gene. The V gene end was trimmed by 3 bases and the J gene end by 3 bases; junction bases not matched to a gene: 2. The CDR3 runs to 13 residues. The receptor comes from a human donor with active COVID-19. The donor label of this sample is uncertain. The chain joins TRBV7-8 to TRBJ2-7; 7 bases match TRBD1. Sequencing used peripheral blood. CDR3 bases: TGTGCCAGCAGCTTGGGACAGATCTACGAGCAGTACTTC. This sequence encodes CASSLGQIYEQYF.